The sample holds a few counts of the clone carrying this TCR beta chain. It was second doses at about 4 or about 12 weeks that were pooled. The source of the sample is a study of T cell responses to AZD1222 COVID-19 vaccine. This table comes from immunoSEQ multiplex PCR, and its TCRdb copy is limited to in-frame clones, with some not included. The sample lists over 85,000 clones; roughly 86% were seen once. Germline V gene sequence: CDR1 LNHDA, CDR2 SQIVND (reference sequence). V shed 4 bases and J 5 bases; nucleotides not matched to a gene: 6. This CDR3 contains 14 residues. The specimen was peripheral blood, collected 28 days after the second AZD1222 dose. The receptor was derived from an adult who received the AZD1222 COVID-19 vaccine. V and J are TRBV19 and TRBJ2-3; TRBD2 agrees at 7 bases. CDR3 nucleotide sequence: TGTGCCAGTAGTAGGTGGCTAGCGGAAGATACGCAGTATTTT. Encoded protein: CASSRWLAEDTQYF. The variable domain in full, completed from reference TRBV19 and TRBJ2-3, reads DGGITQSPKYLFRKEGQNVTLSCEQNLNHDAMYWYRQDPGQGLRLIYYSQIVNDFQKGDIAEGYSVSREKKESFPLTVTSAQKNPTAFYLCASSRWLAEDTQYFGPGTRLTVL.